These 9 T cell receptor beta chains share one sample of origin, sequenced in a study of cytomegalovirus exposure and HLA in healthy donors. PCR involved 60 Vbeta and 13 Jbeta primers. Sequencing was performed with immunoSEQ multiplex PCR; in TCRdb, only in-frame clones are kept and a portion is missing. Of 150,000 to 170,000 clones listed, 65% to 80% are singletons. Sequencing was done on a sample of PBMCs. All receptors derive from a woman aged 40 to 49 in good health and CMV-seronegative.

V is TRBV27 and J is TRBJ1-2; 11 bases map to TRBD1. V shed 5 bases, J shed 2 bases, and the junction held 4 bases outside the gene matches. The CDR3 loop spans 15 amino acids. CDR1 and CDR2 from the germline V gene are MNHEY and SMNVEV (reference sequence). The CDR3 loop is CASSPGTGGNYGYTF. In DNA form, the CDR3 reads TGTGCCAGCAGTCCCGGGACAGGGGGAAACTATGGCTACACCTTC.

The rearrangement joins TRBV10-2 to TRBJ1-1, with 12 bases identical to TRBD1. The junction had 12 bases not matched to a gene; V was cut back by 8 bases and J by 5 bases. Germline-derived CDR1 and CDR2 are WSHSY and SAAADI. The CDR3 is 16 amino acids. The CDR3 coding sequence is TGCGCCAGCGTCCGGGACAGGGGGCGCTTAGGGACTGAAGCTTTCTTT. It translates to CASVRDRGRLGTEAFF.

This chain connects TRBV4-2 to TRBJ2-3; tentatively, D is TRBD2 (6 bases). Between the trimmed V and J ends, which lost 3 bases and 4 bases, there was a span of 14 bases. CDR1 and CDR2 (germline): LGHNA, YNFKEQ. CDR3 length equals 15 residues. The CDR3 bases are TGTGCCAGCAGCCAGTTCGCGGGGCGTCCAGATACGCAGTATTTT. This sequence encodes CASSQFAGRPDTQYF.

The chain couples TRBV5-6 to TRBJ2-7, with 7 bases aligning to TRBD2. V gave up 7 bases and J gave up 3 bases; unmatched junction bases: 22. Germline V gene lookup returns CDR1 SGHDT and CDR2 YYEEEE. The CDR3 sequence is 18 residues long. The CDR3 protein is CASASSTVQLANLYEQYF. CDR3 nucleotides: TGTGCCAGCGCGTCCTCCACGGTTCAACTAGCGAACCTCTACGAGCAGTACTTC.

The rearrangement joins TRBV28 to TRBJ2-7, with 8 bases matching TRBD1. V was clipped by 3 bases and J by 6 bases; unmatched bases: 10. Germline V gene lookup returns CDR1 MDHEN and CDR2 SYDVKM. The CDR3 totals 15 residues. The DNA for the CDR3 is TGTGCCAGCAGTTTGGATAACAGGGGGTCGGGCGAGCAGTACTTC. Amino acid sequence: CASSLDNRGSGEQYF.

This chain joins TRBV7-9 and TRBJ2-5; tentatively, D is TRBD2 (5 bases). The germline V gene has CDR1 SEHNR and CDR2 FQNEAQ (reference sequence). The length of the CDR3 is 16 residues. V lost 5 bases and J 3 bases, leaving 19 bases between the germline ends. The CDR3 is CASSPPWGAVKETQYF. The DNA for the CDR3 is TGTGCCAGCAGCCCACCCTGGGGAGCCGTGAAAGAGACCCAGTACTTC. Variable domain in full (rest from reference TRBV7-9 and TRBJ2-5): DTGVSQNPRHKITKRGQNVTFRCDPISEHNRLYWYRQTLGQGPEFLTYFQNEAQLEKSRLLSDRFSAERPKGSFSTLEIQRTEQGDSAMYLCASSPPWGAVKETQYFGPGTRLLVL.

Comments on this clone: This specimen includes other DNA sequences encoding the same CDR3. The chain carries TRBV10-3 and TRBJ1-1; possible D gene TRBD1, 5 bases. Germline V gene data show CDR1 as ENHRY and CDR2 as SYGVKD. V shed 4 bases and J shed 1 base, with 7 bases lying between them. This CDR3 has 13 amino acids. The CDR3 region has the DNA TGTGCCATCAGTGGTACAGGGAACACTGAAGCTTTCTTT. Translated: CAISGTGNTEAFF.

The chain employs TRBV29-1 and TRBJ2-5; 9 bases agree with TRBD1. This CDR3 is 12 amino acids long. With V trimmed by 6 bases and J by 5 bases, 4 bases remained unmatched. Germline CDR1 is SQVTM and CDR2 is ANQGSEA. In DNA, the CDR3 is TGCAGCGTGGGACAGGGCGGGGAGACCCAGTACTTC. Protein sequence: CSVGQGGETQYF.

This chain links TRBV7-2 with TRBJ1-1, with D possibly TRBD1 on 5 matching bases. Trimming removed 2 bases at V and 7 bases at J, with 8 bases between. Germline V gene lookup returns CDR1 SGHTA and CDR2 FQGNSA. CDR3 length: 12 amino acids. The CDR3 is CASSLRGGEAFF. The CDR3 DNA sequence: TGTGCCAGCAGCTTACGGGGGGGTGAAGCTTTCTTT.